One and the same sample provided the 13 T cell receptor beta chains below, sequenced in a study of T-cell reconstitution after alpha-beta-depleted transplantation in children. Unique molecular identifiers were built into the TCRbeta library. TCRdb independently ran MiXCR on the PCR reads; one entry per CDR3 protein. Of 100,000 to 150,000 distinct CDR3 sequences listed, more than 20% were seen once; the top ten hold roughly a tenth. Sample: PBMCs, mostly from graft donor cells, taken 180 days after TCRalphabeta/CD19-depleted stem cell transplant. All receptors come from a male patient aged 2 to 10 who had a stem cell transplant for chronic granulomatous disease, so the T cells may come from the graft donor.

The rearrangement uses TRBV6-1 and TRBJ2-3; 8 bases fit TRBD2. The CDR3 has 15 amino acids. CDR1 MNHNS and CDR2 SASEGT come from the germline V gene. V was pared by 5 bases and J by 1 base, with 5 bases of the junction left unmatched. The CDR3 region is CASSPVAGRTDTQYF. As DNA, the CDR3 is TGTGCCAGCAGTCCGGTAGCGGGGCGCACAGATACGCAGTATTTT.

This clonotype has at least ten counts. The rearrangement joins TRBV12-3 or TRBV12-4 to TRBJ1-1; D gene ambiguous. Deletions cut 2 bases from V and 5 bases from J, with 6 bases between. The CDR3 length is 12 residues. Here the CDR3 reads CASSLMGTEAFF. Written as DNA, the CDR3 is TGTGCCAGCAGTTTAATGGGAACTGAAGCTTTCTTT.

The table lists this clonotype with many counts. This chain connects TRBV6-1 to TRBJ2-5, with D unresolved. V lost 6 bases to trimming and J lost 4 bases, with 6 bases between them. CDR3 size: 11 residues. The germline gives CDR1 MNHNS, CDR2 SASEGT. CDR3 in DNA: TGTGCCAGCAGAATGGGAGAGACCCAGTACTTC. Its translation: CASRMGETQYF.

This clonotype was recorded at least ten times. The V and J genes are TRBV28 and TRBJ2-7; D uncertain. Germline V CDR1 and CDR2: MDHEN, SYDVKM. CDR3 length equals 14 residues. Trimming left V 7 bases short and J 0 bases short, with 13 bases between. The DNA of the CDR3 is TGTGCCAGCACCTCGACGGACCACTCCTACGAGCAGTACTTC. Its protein is CASTSTDHSYEQYF. The full variable domain, with the rest looked up from reference TRBV28 and TRBJ2-7, is DVKVTQSSRYLVKRTGEKVFLECVQDMDHENMFWYRQDPGLGLRLIYFSYDVKMKEKGDIPEGYSVSREKKERFSLILESASTNQTSMYLCASTSTDHSYEQYFGPGTRLTVT.

This clonotype was seen at least ten times. The J gene is TRBJ1-1, the V gene TRBV28, with unresolved D. CDR3 length equals 13 residues. The V end was cut by 7 bases, the J end by 6 bases, with 15 bases between. Germline CDR1 is MDHEN and CDR2 is SYDVKM. For the CDR3, the DNA is TGTGCCAGCATAGAAGGGCCCAGCGCTGAAGCTTTCTTT. Protein: CASIEGPSAEAFF.

The table lists this clonotype with a few counts. The chain couples TRBV12-3 or TRBV12-4 to TRBJ1-5, with 9 bases lining up with TRBD1. With 5 bases clipped from V and 4 bases from J, the junction kept 6 bases outside the gene matches. This CDR3 is built from 15 residues. Here the CDR3 reads CASSPWTGVNQPQHF. The CDR3 DNA reads as TGTGCCAGCAGTCCCTGGACAGGGGTTAATCAGCCCCAGCATTTT.

The table lists this clonotype with many counts. V gene TRBV20-1 combines with J gene TRBJ2-3; D remains unclear. Trimming left V 2 bases short and J 5 bases short, with 11 bases between. The CDR3 consists of 13 residues. Germline lookup yields CDR1 DFQATT and CDR2 SNEGSKA (reference sequence). The CDR3 is CSARSPPEDTQYF. CDR3 nucleotide sequence: TGCAGTGCTAGATCACCCCCGGAAGATACGCAGTATTTT.

The sample holds a few counts of this clonotype. The DNA of the CDR3 is TGTGCCAGCAGCCCTCCATCGACTTTCGGGGAGACCCAGTACTTC. It codes for CASSPPSTFGETQYF. The V gene is TRBV7-2, the J gene TRBJ2-5; no definite D call. V dropped 5 bases and J dropped 5 bases, with 18 bases sitting between them. Germline CDR1 reads SGHTA; CDR2 reads FQGNSA. The CDR3 runs to 15 residues.

In this sample, this clonotype turned up many times. The V gene is TRBV30, the J gene TRBJ2-1, with 14 bases fitting TRBD2. V was clipped by 4 bases and J by 6 bases; unmatched bases: 5. The germline V gene encodes CDR1 GTSNPN and CDR2 SVGIG (reference sequence). This CDR3 region has 15 residues. The CDR3 loop reads CAWTGTSGSSNEQFF. For the CDR3, the DNA is TGTGCCTGGACCGGGACTAGCGGGAGTTCCAATGAGCAGTTCTTC.

The rearrangement uses TRBV7-9 and TRBJ1-1, with D hard to call. V was cut by 1 base and J by 1 base, with 7 bases left in between. CDR3 size: 14 residues. The V gene's germline CDR1 is SEHNR and CDR2 FQNEAQ (reference sequence). CDR3: CASSLVSRNTEAFF. CDR3 nucleotide sequence: TGTGCCAGCAGCTTAGTCAGCCGGAACACTGAAGCTTTCTTT.

This clonotype was found a few times. CDR3 sequence: CASSDGGMITDTQYF. In DNA, the CDR3 is TGTGCCAGCAGTGACGGGGGTATGATCACAGATACGCAGTATTTT. The genes are TRBV25-1 and TRBJ2-3, with D possibly TRBD2 on 6 matching bases. Germline CDR1 MGHDK, CDR2 SYGVNS. The CDR3 is 15 residues long. Trimming took 3 bases from V and 2 from J, leaving 12 bases between them.

This chain uses TRBV29-1 with TRBJ2-1; a weak D match, TRBD2 (5 bases). The germline V gene encodes CDR1 SQVTM and CDR2 ANQGSEA. The CDR3 totals 15 residues. V shed 7 bases and J shed 0 bases, with 16 bases lying between them. Here the CDR3 reads CSGGSSFSSYNEQFF. As DNA, the CDR3 is TGCAGCGGCGGGTCTAGTTTTAGCTCCTACAATGAGCAGTTCTTC.

This rearrangement joins TRBV7-2 to TRBJ2-7, with TRBD1 matching 9 bases. The CDR3 loop spans 15 amino acids. V trimming: 3 bases; J trimming: 5 bases; junction bases outside the gene matches: 8. From germline, CDR1 is SGHTA and CDR2 FQGNSA. The chain's CDR3 is CASSLLGQGTHEQYF. CDR3 nucleotides: TGTGCCAGCAGCTTGCTGGGACAGGGAACTCACGAGCAGTACTTC.